This T cell receptor beta chain was obtained from a study of OX40 agonist ivuxolimab in advanced cancers. Study overall: Those enrolled were 80% to 85% male, with a mean age of 60 years and ages from roughly 20 to 90. Partial responses were achieved by three patients, of whom one had hepatocellular carcinoma and two had cutaneous melanoma.

This clone has a handful of counts. Profiled with immunoSEQ multiplex PCR; TCRdb holds only in-frame clones, not every one. Of about 36,000 clones in the sample, around 84% were seen once. The CDR3 spans 14 residues. After removal of 6 bases from V and 1 base from J, the junction contained 1 base not matched to a gene. Per germline, CDR1 MNHNS and CDR2 SASEGT. Sequences were derived from CD4+ or CD8+ T cells sorted from blood, sampled in a trial of the OX40 agonist ivuxolimab. V usage is TRBV6-1 and J usage is TRBJ2-2; TRBD1 aligns across 8 bases. This clonotype originated in an adult with an advanced solid tumor such as melanoma, head and neck, liver or kidney cancer. CDR3 sequence: CASRTGVNTGELFF. The DNA of the CDR3 is TGTGCCAGCAGGACAGGGGTGAACACCGGGGAGCTGTTTTTT.